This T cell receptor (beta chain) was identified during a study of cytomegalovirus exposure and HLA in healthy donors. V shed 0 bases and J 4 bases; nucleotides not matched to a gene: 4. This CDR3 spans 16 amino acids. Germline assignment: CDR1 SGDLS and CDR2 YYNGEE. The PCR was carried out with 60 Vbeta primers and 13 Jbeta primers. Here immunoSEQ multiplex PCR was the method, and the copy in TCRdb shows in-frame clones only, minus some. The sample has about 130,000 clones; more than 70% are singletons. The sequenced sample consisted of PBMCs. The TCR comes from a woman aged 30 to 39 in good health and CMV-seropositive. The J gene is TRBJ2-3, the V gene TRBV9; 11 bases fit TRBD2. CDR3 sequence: CASSVGSGRVADTQYF. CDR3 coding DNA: TGTGCCAGCAGCGTAGGTAGCGGGAGGGTCGCAGATACGCAGTATTTT.